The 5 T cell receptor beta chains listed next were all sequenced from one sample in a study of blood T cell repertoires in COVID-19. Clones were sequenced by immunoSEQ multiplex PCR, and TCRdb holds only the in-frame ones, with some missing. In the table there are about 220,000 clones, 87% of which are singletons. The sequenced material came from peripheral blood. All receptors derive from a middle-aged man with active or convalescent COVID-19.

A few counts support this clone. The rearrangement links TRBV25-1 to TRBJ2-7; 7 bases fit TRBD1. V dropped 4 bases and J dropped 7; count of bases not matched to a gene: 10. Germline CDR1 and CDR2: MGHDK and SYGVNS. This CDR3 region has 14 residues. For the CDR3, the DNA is TGTGCCAGCAGTGCTCACAGGGGTGCCTCGGAGCAGTACTTC. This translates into CASSAHRGASEQYF.

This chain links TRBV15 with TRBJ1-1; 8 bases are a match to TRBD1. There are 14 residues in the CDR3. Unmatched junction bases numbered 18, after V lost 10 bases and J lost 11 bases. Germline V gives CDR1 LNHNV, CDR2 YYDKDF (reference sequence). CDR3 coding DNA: TGTGCCAGCGGACCAGGGGGCTTAGCGACAAACGCTTTCTTT. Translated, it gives CASGPGGLATNAFF.

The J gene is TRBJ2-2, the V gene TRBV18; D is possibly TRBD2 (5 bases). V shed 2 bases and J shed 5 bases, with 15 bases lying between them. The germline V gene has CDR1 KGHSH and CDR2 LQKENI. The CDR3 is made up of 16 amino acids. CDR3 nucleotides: TGTGCCAGCTCACCATCTGTTGTTCCGGGAACCGGGGAGCTGTTTTTT. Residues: CASSPSVVPGTGELFF.

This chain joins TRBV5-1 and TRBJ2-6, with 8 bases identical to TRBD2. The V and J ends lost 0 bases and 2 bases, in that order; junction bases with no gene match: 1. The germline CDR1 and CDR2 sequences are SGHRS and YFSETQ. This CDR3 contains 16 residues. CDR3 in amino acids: CASSLGAGAGANVLTF. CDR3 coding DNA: TGCGCCAGCAGCTTGGGAGCGGGGGCTGGGGCCAACGTCCTGACTTTC.

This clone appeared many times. This CDR3 reads CASSFNGDSPLHF. CDR3 nucleotide sequence: TGTGCCAGCAGTTTTAATGGAGATTCACCCCTCCACTTT. The chain uses TRBV12-3 or TRBV12-4 and TRBJ1-6; D gene ambiguous. V lost 3 bases, J lost 8 bases, and 8 bases lay in between. The length of the CDR3 is 13 residues.